Sequencing of this T cell receptor beta chain was carried out in a study of resident and recirculating memory T cells in vitiligo. About the study: Shave-biopsy epidermis from lesional and nonlesional skin was sequenced alongside PBMCs.

Assay: immunoSEQ multiplex PCR; the TCRdb copy retains only in-frame clones and omits some. The sample has 72,000 or so clones; 92% are singletons. The CDR3 has 17 residues. Per germline, CDR1 KGHSH and CDR2 LQKENI. V lost 4 bases to trimming and J lost 4 bases; unmatched junction nucleotides: 15. The TCR originated in a male donor with vitiligo. Sequencing was done on a sample of blood. The chain recombines TRBV18 with TRBJ1-1; 7 positions agree with TRBD1. The CDR3 loop reads CASSQYVRDSGGTEAFF. DNA for the CDR3: TGTGCCAGCTCACAGTATGTAAGGGACAGTGGGGGCACTGAAGCTTTCTTT. The whole variable domain, filled in from reference TRBV18 and TRBJ1-1, reads NAGVMQNPRHLVRRRGQEARLRCSPMKGHSHVYWYRQLPEEGLKFMVYLQKENIIDESGMPKERFSAEFPKEGPSILRIQQVVRGDSAAYFCASSQYVRDSGGTEAFFGQGTRLTVV.